This T cell receptor (beta chain) comes out of a study of graft-versus-host responses after intestinal transplantation. Study-wide results and caveats: Early post-transplant HvG declines were associated with peak circulating GvH clone levels. The marrow of recipients harbored GvH clones, and ileum or blood showed some of them first. Some patients had graft-donor T cell macrochimerism. In their allografts, the ratios of graft-versus-host to host-versus-graft T cell clones were high.

Germline V lookup: CDR1 SGHRS, CDR2 YFSETQ. Trimming shortened V by 2 bases and J by 4 bases, and 13 bases separated the two germline ends. The CDR3 has 15 residues. Notes on this clone: Its target is not known.

Method: immunoSEQ multiplex PCR; TCRdb's copy keeps in-frame clones and lacks some. Among about 71,000 clones listed, over 85% were seen once. The chain recombines TRBV5-1 with TRBJ1-5, with D maybe TRBD1 (6 bases). Specimen: unstimulated CD8+ T cells sorted from spleen or lymph node cells, collected before intestinal transplant. The source is a human donor who received an intestinal transplant. This chain's CDR3 is CASSFSGGLNQPQHF. The CDR3 DNA sequence: TGCGCCAGCAGCTTTTCCGGGGGGCTGAATCAGCCCCAGCATTTT.